The following is a T cell receptor (beta chain) sequence with its context. This sample includes further DNA sequences coding for the same CDR3. TCRdb's copy holds only in-frame clones and misses some; the assay was immunoSEQ multiplex PCR. The table includes about 94,000 clones, approximately 80% detected once. The data are from a study of blood T cell repertoires in COVID-19. Study details: PBMCs, B-cell-depleted T cells, or T cells were the source of the cDNA or gDNA that made up the material.

The germline V gene encodes CDR1 SQVTM and CDR2 ANQGSEA. The trim removed 6 bases at V and 1 base at J, leaving 7 bases unmatched. This CDR3 has 15 residues. The rearrangement uses TRBV29-1 and TRBJ2-2, with 8 bases matching TRBD1. The TCR sequence derives from a human donor in a cohort sampled during active COVID-19. The sample comprised peripheral blood. CDR3 residues: CSVRTGTGNTGELFF. As DNA, the CDR3 is TGCAGCGTCCGGACCGGGACAGGGAACACCGGGGAGCTGTTTTTT.